The following is a T cell receptor beta chain sequence with its context. The CDR3 is 14 amino acids. V trimming: 6 bases; J trimming: 6 bases; junction bases outside the gene matches: 5. CDR1 KGHSH and CDR2 LQKENI come from the germline V gene. This specimen belongs to a study of blood T cell repertoires in COVID-19. Background on the study: Sample material is recorded as cDNA or gDNA derived from T cells, B-cell-depleted T cells, or PBMCs.

In the source study's methods: By means of reference gene primer amplification, nucleated cell counts were estimated. Here immunoSEQ multiplex PCR was the method, and the copy in TCRdb shows in-frame clones only, minus some. V and J calls and clone size come straight from that table; D and trimming were deduced from the DNA. The table records about 36,000 clones, just under 75% of them present only once. The sequenced sample was peripheral blood. V usage is TRBV18 and J usage is TRBJ1-2; 12 bases match TRBD1. The clonotype originates from a man between 65 and 85 years old with COVID-19, enrolled during active disease. The CDR3 loop is CASSPGQGAHGYTF. In nucleotides, the CDR3 is TGTGCCAGCTCGCCGGGACAGGGGGCGCATGGCTACACCTTC.